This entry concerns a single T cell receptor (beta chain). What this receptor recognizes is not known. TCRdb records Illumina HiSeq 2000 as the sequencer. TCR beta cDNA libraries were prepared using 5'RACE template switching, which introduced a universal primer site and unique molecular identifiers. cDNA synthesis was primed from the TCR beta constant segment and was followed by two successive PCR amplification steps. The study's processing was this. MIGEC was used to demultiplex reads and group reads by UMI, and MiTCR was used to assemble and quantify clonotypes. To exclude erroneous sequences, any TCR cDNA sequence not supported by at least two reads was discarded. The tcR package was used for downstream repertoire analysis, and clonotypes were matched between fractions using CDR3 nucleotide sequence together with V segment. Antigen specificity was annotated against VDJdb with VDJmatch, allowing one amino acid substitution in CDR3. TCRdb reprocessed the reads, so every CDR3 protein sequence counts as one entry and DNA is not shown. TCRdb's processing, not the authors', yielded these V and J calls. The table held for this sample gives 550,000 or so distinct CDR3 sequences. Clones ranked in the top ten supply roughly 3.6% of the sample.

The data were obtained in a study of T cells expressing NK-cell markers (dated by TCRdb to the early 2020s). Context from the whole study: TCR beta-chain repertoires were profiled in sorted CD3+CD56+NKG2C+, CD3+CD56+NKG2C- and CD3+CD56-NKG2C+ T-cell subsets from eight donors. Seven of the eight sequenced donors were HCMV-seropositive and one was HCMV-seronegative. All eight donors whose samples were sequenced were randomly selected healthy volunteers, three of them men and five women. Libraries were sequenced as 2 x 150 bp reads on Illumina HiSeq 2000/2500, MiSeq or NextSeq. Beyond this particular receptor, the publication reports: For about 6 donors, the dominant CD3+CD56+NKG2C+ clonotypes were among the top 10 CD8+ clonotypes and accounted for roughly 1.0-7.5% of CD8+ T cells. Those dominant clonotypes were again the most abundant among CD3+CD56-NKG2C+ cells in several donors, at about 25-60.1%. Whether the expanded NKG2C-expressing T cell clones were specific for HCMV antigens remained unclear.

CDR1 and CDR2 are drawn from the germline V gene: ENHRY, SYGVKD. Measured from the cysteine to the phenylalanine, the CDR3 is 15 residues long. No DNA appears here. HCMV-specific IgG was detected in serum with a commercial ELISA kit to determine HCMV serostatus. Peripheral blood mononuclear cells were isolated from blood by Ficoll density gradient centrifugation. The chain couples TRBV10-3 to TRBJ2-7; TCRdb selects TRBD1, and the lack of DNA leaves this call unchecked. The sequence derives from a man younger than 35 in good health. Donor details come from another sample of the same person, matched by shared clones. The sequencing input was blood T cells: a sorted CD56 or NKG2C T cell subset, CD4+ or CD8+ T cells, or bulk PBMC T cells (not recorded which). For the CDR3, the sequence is CATQGRGPLSYEQYF.